The sequence of this T cell receptor beta chain was determined in a study of human T cells and chemical hapten exposure. The germline CDR1 and CDR2 sequences are SGHTA and FQGNSA. The J segment lost 0 bases and the V segment lost 1 base, leaving 5 bases of the junction unmatched. The CDR3 contains 16 residues. One entry per CDR3 protein, called by TCRdb with MiXCR from the RACE reads. The table has 180,000 or so distinct CDR3 sequences, 20% to 25% seen once. General study findings and limits: Among expanded TCRs, significantly more large CDR3 similarity clusters formed than among controls.

A few counts support this clonotype. Its antigen is unknown. Time point indicated: patch test 1, 2 weeks after DPC sensitization. Treatment denoted: therapeutic diphenylcyclopropenone sensitization with weekly scalp DPC. This rearrangement joins TRBV7-2 to TRBJ1-1; 7 nucleotides agree with TRBD1. The sequence was obtained from a woman aged 45-60 years with alopecia areata. Some clones in this sample may be carry-over from other donors' samples. The sample here was whole blood, taken in connection with sensitization to the hapten diphenylcyclopropenone (DPC). The CDR3 spells CASSLGGTVMNTEAFF. The CDR3 coding sequence is TGTGCCAGCAGCTTAGGCGGGACAGTTATGAACACTGAAGCTTTCTTT. The full variable domain, rest sourced from reference TRBV7-2 and TRBJ1-1, is GAGVSQSPSNKVTEKGKDVELRCDPISGHTALYWYRQSLGQGLEFLIYFQGNSAPDKSGLPSDRFSAERTGGSVSTLTIQRTQQEDSAVYLCASSLGGTVMNTEAFFGQGTRLTVV.